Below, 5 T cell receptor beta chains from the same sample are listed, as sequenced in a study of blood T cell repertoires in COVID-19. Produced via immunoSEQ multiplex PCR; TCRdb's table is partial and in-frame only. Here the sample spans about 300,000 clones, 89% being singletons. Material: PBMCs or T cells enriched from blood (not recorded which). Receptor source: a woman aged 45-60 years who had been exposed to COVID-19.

The CDR3 sequence: CASSLDGEQYF. The CDR3 region has the DNA TGCGCCAGCAGCTTGGACGGCGAGCAGTACTTC. The J gene is TRBJ2-7, the V gene TRBV5-1; no reliable D call. The ends were cut back, 0 bases at V and 6 bases at J, with 4 bases in the middle. Germline lookup yields CDR1 SGHRS and CDR2 YFSETQ. The CDR3 covers 11 residues. The variable domain in full, completed from reference TRBV5-1 and TRBJ2-7, reads KAGVTQTPRYLIKTRGQQVTLSCSPISGHRSVSWYQQTPGQGLQFLFEYFSETQRNKGNFPGRFSGRQFSNSRSEMNVSTLELGDSALYLCASSLDGEQYFGPGTRLTVT.

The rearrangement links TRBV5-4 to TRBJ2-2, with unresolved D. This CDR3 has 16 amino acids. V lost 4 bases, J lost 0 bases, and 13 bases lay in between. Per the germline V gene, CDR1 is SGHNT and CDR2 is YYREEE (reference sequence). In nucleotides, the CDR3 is TGTGCCAGCAGCCCAATTGTTACAACGAACACCGGGGAGCTGTTTTTT. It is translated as CASSPIVTTNTGELFF.

The CDR3 region is CARSNRTGGRPSTEAFF. The DNA of the CDR3 is TGTGCCAGAAGCAACCGGACAGGGGGCCGGCCTAGCACTGAAGCTTTCTTT. This chain connects TRBV7-5 to TRBJ1-1; the DNA was not used to check the table's D call, TRBD1. TRBV7-5 is annotated as a pseudogene. This CDR3 comprises 17 residues.

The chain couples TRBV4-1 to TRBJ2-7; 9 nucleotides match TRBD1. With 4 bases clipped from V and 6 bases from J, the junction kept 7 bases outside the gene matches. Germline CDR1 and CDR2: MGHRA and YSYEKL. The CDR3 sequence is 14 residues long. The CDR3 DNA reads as TGCGCCAGCAGCCCTGGGACAGGGAAAGGCGAGCAGTACTTC. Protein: CASSPGTGKGEQYF.

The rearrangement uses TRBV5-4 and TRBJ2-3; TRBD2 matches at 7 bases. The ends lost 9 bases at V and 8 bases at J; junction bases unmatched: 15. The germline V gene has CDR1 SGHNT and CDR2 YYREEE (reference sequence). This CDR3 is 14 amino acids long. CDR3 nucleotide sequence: TGTGCCACCTATCCTGGGGACGGGAGGAGTACGCAGTATTTT. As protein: CATYPGDGRSTQYF. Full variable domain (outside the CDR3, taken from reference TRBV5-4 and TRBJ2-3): ETGVTQSPTHLIKTRGQQVTLRCSSQSGHNTVSWYQQALGQGPQFIFQYYREEENGRGNFPPRFSGLQFPNYSSELNVNALELDDSALYLCATYPGDGRSTQYFGPGTRLTVL.